The 32 T cell receptor beta chains presented below share a single source sample, sequenced in a study of T cell clones after liver transplantation. Assay used: immunoSEQ multiplex PCR; TCRdb lists only in-frame clones, some missing. The table has about 2,000 clones, 20% to 25% seen once. Proliferating CFSE-low MLR cells were sequenced to define alloreactive TCRbeta sequences. These receptors have no known antigen. The sequenced material came from CD8+ T cells from cultured PBMCs. The receptors derive from a human patient who received a liver transplant. Some of these T cells may belong to the graft donor.

This rearrangement joins TRBV7-2 to TRBJ2-7, with TRBD1 matching over 9 bases. The trim removed 5 bases at V and 4 bases at J, leaving 6 bases unmatched. The CDR3 sequence is 14 residues long. The germline V gene has CDR1 SGHTA and CDR2 FQGNSA. CDR3 DNA sequence: TGTGCCAGCAGCGGGGACAGGGTACGGTACGAGCAGTACTTC. Translated, it gives CASSGDRVRYEQYF.

As concerns this clone: A far larger clone differs by one base, so this is likely a read error. V is TRBV5-6 and J is TRBJ2-7; D may match TRBD1 or TRBD2 (5 bases each). The germline V gene has CDR1 SGHDT and CDR2 YYEEEE. This CDR3 contains 15 residues. The CDR3: CACSPERGELRVQYF. In DNA form, the CDR3 reads TGTGCCTGCAGCCCCGAGAGGGGCGAACTACGAGTGCAGTACTTC.

The genes are TRBV11-3 and TRBJ1-1, with TRBD1 as a possible D gene (5 bases). The germline gives CDR1 SGHNT, CDR2 YENEEA. V was pared by 5 bases and J by 4 bases, with 20 bases between. There are 16 residues in the CDR3. The CDR3 is CASSPTSGEKGTEAFF. CDR3 DNA: TGTGCCAGCAGCCCAACCTCGGGGGAAAAGGGCACTGAAGCTTTCTTT.

This chain uses TRBV6-9 with TRBJ1-1; TRBD1 might be the D (5 bases). Germline V gene lookup returns CDR1 MNHGY and CDR2 SVAAGI. V was clipped by 5 bases and J by 4 bases, with 11 bases between them. CDR3 size: 13 residues. For the CDR3, the DNA is TGTGCCAGCAGTCCCGGCGGGGGCACTGAAGCTTTCTTT. Amino acid sequence: CASSPGGGTEAFF.

This clone is judged medium-sized (0.01 to 0.1%). The genes are TRBV9 and TRBJ1-6; tentative D call: TRBD1 (5 bases). Germline CDR1 is SGDLS and CDR2 is YYNGEE. Trimming shortened V by 0 bases and J by 8 bases, and 9 bases separated the two germline ends. This CDR3 comprises 14 residues. CDR3 DNA sequence: TGTGCCAGCAGCGTAGAAGGGACGGATTCACCCCTCCACTTT. As protein: CASSVEGTDSPLHF.

DNA of the CDR3: TGTGCCAGCAGTTACACGGCTTACACTGAAGCTTTCTTT. Residues: CASSYTAYTEAFF. The chain employs TRBV6-8 and TRBJ1-1; the D is unclear. V lost 2 bases and J 3 bases, leaving 7 bases between the germline ends. The CDR3 has 13 residues. Germline-derived CDR1 and CDR2 are MNHGY and SAAAGT.

This clone counts as medium-sized (0.01 to 0.1%). This chain connects TRBV30 to TRBJ2-5, with a weak D call TRBD2 (7 bases). The CDR3 totals 11 residues. CDR1 and CDR2 from the germline V gene are GTSNPN and SVGIG (reference sequence). V lost 5 bases and J lost 9, with 13 bases in between. CDR3 coding DNA: TGTGCCTGGGGGGGGGCAGATCCCCAGTACTTC. This encodes CAWGGADPQYF. The entire variable domain, with the rest obtained from reference TRBV30 and TRBJ2-5, is as follows: SQTIHQWPATLVQPVGSPLSLECTVEGTSNPNLYWYRQAAGRGLQLLFYSVGIGQISSEVPQNLSASRPQDRQFILSSKKLLLSDSGFYLCAWGGADPQYFGPGTRLLVL.

This clone is large (0.1 to 1%) within its sample. The chain carries TRBV6-6 and TRBJ2-7, with TRBD2 matching 10 bases. CDR1 is MNHNY, CDR2 SVGAGI, per germline (reference sequence). Trimming at V came to 8 bases and at J to 0 bases, leaving 4 bases not matched to a gene. The length of the CDR3 is 14 residues. This CDR3 is CASGTSASSYEQYF. In DNA, the CDR3 is TGTGCCAGCGGGACTAGCGCCAGCTCCTACGAGCAGTACTTC.

This clone was seen only a few times. The rearrangement uses TRBV29-1 and TRBJ2-1, with D unresolved. CDR1 is SQVTM and CDR2 is ANQGSEA in the germline V gene. V lost 6 bases, J lost 7 bases, and 10 bases lay in between. This CDR3 has 11 amino acids. CDR3 region: CSVVLGNEQFF. The CDR3 nucleotides are TGCAGCGTCGTACTGGGAAATGAGCAGTTCTTC.

Concerning this clone itself: A much larger clone differs from this one at a single base, so this may be a read error. At the DNA level, this CDR3 is encoded by other sequences in the same sample as well. The rearrangement uses TRBV27 and TRBJ2-7; D may be TRBD1 or TRBD2 (5 bases each). Trimming left V 2 bases short and J 7 bases short, with 12 bases between. Germline lookup yields CDR1 MNHEY and CDR2 SMNVEV (reference sequence). This CDR3 is 13 amino acids long. In DNA form, the CDR3 reads TGTGCCAGCAGTTTAGCAGGGTGGAGGGAGCAGTACTTC. Amino acid sequence: CASSLAGWREQYF.

This clone has only a few counts. This chain links TRBV7-6 with TRBJ1-2; D is ambiguous. CDR1 and CDR2 (germline): SGHVS, FNYEAQ. The CDR3 sequence is 14 residues long. With 5 bases removed from V and 4 bases from J, the gap between germline ends came to 14 bases. CDR3 protein: CASSIGVWGYGYTF. The CDR3, as DNA: TGTGCCAGCAGCATCGGAGTATGGGGCTATGGCTACACCTTC.

This clone was counted between two and nine times. The chain uses TRBV4-3 and TRBJ2-5; TRBD1 aligns across 7 bases. The CDR3 sequence is 15 residues long. Losses at the gene ends were 4 bases for V and 2 bases for J; bases not matched to a gene: 7. Per the germline V gene, CDR1 is LGHNA and CDR2 is YSLEER. The CDR3 nucleotides read TGCGCCAGCAGCCCAGGGACAGCTATTCAAGAGACCCAGTACTTC. Residues: CASSPGTAIQETQYF.

The chain has TRBV11-3 and TRBJ2-1, with D possibly being TRBD2 (6 bases). V lost 4 bases, J lost 10 bases, and 20 bases lay in between. This CDR3 is 15 amino acids long. Germline-derived CDR1 and CDR2 are SGHNT and YENEEA. The chain's CDR3 is CASSSAEGGFREQFF. The CDR3 nucleotides read TGTGCCAGCAGCTCCGCCGAGGGAGGCTTCAGAGAGCAGTTCTTC.

The chain joins TRBV11-2 to TRBJ2-1; D gene ambiguous. The ends were cut back, 4 bases at V and 2 bases at J, with 12 bases in the middle. The CDR3 extends over 15 amino acids. Germline CDR1 and CDR2: SGHAT and FQNNGV. As DNA, the CDR3 is TGTGCCAGCAGCTCCCGGCCCTCACCCTACAATGAGCAGTTCTTC. It translates to CASSSRPSPYNEQFF.

The gene calls are TRBV7-9 and TRBJ1-2; D remains ambiguous. The CDR3 runs to 13 residues. V dropped 2 bases and J dropped 8 bases, with 12 bases sitting between them. The germline CDR1 and CDR2 sequences are SEHNR and FQNEAQ (reference sequence). The CDR3 region has the DNA TGTGCCAGCAGCTTATCGGCAGGAGGGGGCTACACCTTC. Its protein product is CASSLSAGGGYTF.

The chain carries TRBV27 and TRBJ2-7; D is undetermined. The ends were cut back, 5 bases at V and 2 bases at J, with 1 base in the middle. Germline-derived CDR1 and CDR2 are MNHEY and SMNVEV (reference sequence). There are 10 residues in the CDR3. The CDR3 reads CASSPYEQYF. The CDR3 DNA is TGTGCCAGCAGTCCCTACGAGCAGTACTTC.

This clone was seen only a few times. The chain combines TRBV6-5 with TRBJ1-3; D is possibly TRBD1 (6 bases). Germline CDR1 reads MNHEY; CDR2 reads SVGAGI. This CDR3 contains 15 residues. V was trimmed by 6 bases and J by 0 bases, leaving 12 bases between them. The CDR3, as DNA: TGTGCCAGCAGGGGGACATCACTCTCTGGAAACACCATATATTTT. Its translation: CASRGTSLSGNTIYF.

This chain connects TRBV2 to TRBJ2-2, with 14 bases lining up with TRBD2. The CDR3 is 16 amino acids. With 5 bases clipped from V and 5 bases from J, the junction kept 4 bases outside the gene matches. Per the germline V gene, CDR1 is SNHLY and CDR2 is FYNNEI. The CDR3 reads CASSRTSGRKTGELFF. DNA for the CDR3: TGTGCCAGCAGTAGGACTAGCGGGAGGAAAACCGGGGAGCTGTTTTTT.

The chain couples TRBV13 to TRBJ1-1; 7 bases are a match to TRBD1. J gave up 5 bases and V 5 bases, and 5 bases lay outside the gene matches. CDR1 is PRHDT and CDR2 is FYEKMQ in the germline V gene (reference sequence). The CDR3 sequence is 13 residues long. CDR3 sequence reads: CASSPRGYTEAFF. The CDR3 DNA is TGTGCCAGCAGCCCCAGGGGGTATACTGAAGCTTTCTTT.

In the case of this clone: Just one base apart from a much larger clone, this may be a read error. V usage is TRBV13 and J usage is TRBJ2-7; 7 bases agree with TRBD2. The V gene's germline CDR1 is PRHDT and CDR2 FYEKMQ (reference sequence). V shed 0 bases, J shed 4 bases, and the junction held 3 bases outside the gene matches. The CDR3 covers 14 residues. The CDR3 coding sequence is TGTGCCAGCAGCTTAGGCGGGAGGCAGTACGAGCAGTACTTC. Translation gives CASSLGGRQYEQYF. The full variable domain, in which reference TRBV13 and TRBJ2-7 provide the parts outside the CDR3, is AAGVIQSPRHLIKEKRETATLKCYPIPRHDTVYWYQQGPGQDPQFLISFYEKMQSDKGSIPDRFSAQQFSDYHSELNMSSLELGDSALYFCASSLGGRQYEQYFGPGTRLTVT.

This clone was seen a handful of times. The chain is built from TRBV28 and TRBJ2-7; 9 nucleotides align to TRBD2. The CDR3 is 15 amino acids. CDR1 and CDR2 from the germline V gene are MDHEN and SYDVKM. The J segment lost 2 bases and the V segment lost 6 bases, leaving 8 bases of the junction unmatched. CDR3 bases: TGTGCCAGCAGGGTGACTAGCGGACAGACCTACGAGCAGTACTTC. Protein product: CASRVTSGQTYEQYF.

Here the CDR3 DNA reads TGCGCCAGCAGCCAAGAAAGTCACAGGGGCCACGAGCAGTACTTC. Protein: CASSQESHRGHEQYF. The chain has TRBV4-3 and TRBJ2-7, with 7 bases aligning to TRBD1. CDR1 and CDR2 from the germline V gene are LGHNA and YSLEER. This CDR3 comprises 15 residues. V lost 0 bases and J lost 5; bases outside the gene matches: 7.

Turning to this clone: Other DNA sequences within the sample encode an identical CDR3. The genes are TRBV11-3 and TRBJ2-7, with D unresolved. Trimming stripped 1 base from V and 4 bases from J, with 8 bases between. Per germline, CDR1 SGHNT and CDR2 YENEEA. The CDR3 loop spans 13 amino acids. The CDR3 sequence is CASSLAPSYEQYF. CDR3 nucleotides: TGTGCCAGCAGCTTAGCGCCATCTTACGAGCAGTACTTC.

This sequence joins TRBV11-2 and TRBJ2-1, with D perhaps assigned TRBD1 or TRBD2 (5 bases each). The germline V gene encodes CDR1 SGHAT and CDR2 FQNNGV. The V gene lost 4 bases and the J gene lost 5 bases, with 12 bases spanning the gap. The CDR3 consists of 14 residues. DNA of the CDR3: TGTGCCAGCAGCTCGAGGGGCAATCACAATGAGCAGTTCTTC. Its protein is CASSSRGNHNEQFF.

This clone was observed a handful of times. The rearrangement joins TRBV4-2 to TRBJ1-3; TRBD1 is a possible D gene (5 bases). CDR3 length: 17 amino acids. Germline loops: CDR1 LGHNA, CDR2 YNFKEQ. Trimming pared 5 bases from V and 4 bases from J, leaving 21 bases between. CDR3 residues: CASSLTPKDIVGNTIYF. The CDR3 DNA reads as TGTGCCAGCAGCTTGACTCCTAAGGACATTGTGGGAAACACCATATATTTT.

This sequence joins TRBV18 and TRBJ2-1; D is ambiguous. Between the trimmed V and J ends, which lost 2 bases and 4 bases, there was a span of 9 bases. The CDR3 length is 14 residues. Per germline, CDR1 KGHSH and CDR2 LQKENI. The CDR3 coding sequence is TGTGCCAGCTCACCATGGCCCCAATACAATGAGCAGTTCTTC. Its protein product is CASSPWPQYNEQFF.

This clone counts as large. This chain joins TRBV11-2 and TRBJ1-2, with D possibly TRBD1 on 6 matching bases. V was trimmed by 2 bases and J by 4 bases, leaving 20 bases between them. CDR1 is SGHAT and CDR2 is FQNNGV in the germline V gene. The length of the CDR3 is 17 residues. The CDR3 sequence: CASSLTAGEGGPYGYTF. CDR3 bases: TGTGCCAGCAGCTTAACAGCGGGCGAGGGGGGACCCTATGGCTACACCTTC.

As concerns this clone: Possible read error: a much larger clone is one base away. Different DNA sequences within this sample yield the same CDR3. This chain connects TRBV11-2 to TRBJ2-6; 10 bases line up with TRBD2. This CDR3 region has 17 residues. The germline CDR1 and CDR2 sequences are SGHAT and FQNNGV. CDR3 DNA: TGTCCCAGCGGGGGGGGACAGGTTAGCTCTGGGGCCAACGTCCTGACTTTC. This encodes CPSGGGQVSSGANVLTF.

This clone was seen only a few times. V gene TRBV27 combines with J gene TRBJ2-1, with 7 positions matching TRBD2. The germline V gene encodes CDR1 MNHEY and CDR2 SMNVEV (reference sequence). CDR3 length: 17 amino acids. The V and J ends lost 5 bases and 6 bases, in that order; junction bases with no gene match: 16. CDR3 amino acids: CASSLGPGRARRNEQFF. For the CDR3, the DNA is TGTGCCAGCAGTCTCGGCCCGGGGAGGGCCCGTCGCAATGAGCAGTTCTTC.

The chain is built from TRBV19 and TRBJ2-7, with D tentatively TRBD1 (5 bases). CDR3 size: 13 residues. Germline V gives CDR1 LNHDA, CDR2 SQIVND (reference sequence). Trimming removed 6 bases from V and 0 bases from J, with 9 bases in between. Here the CDR3 reads CASRSGPSYEQYF. The CDR3 region has the DNA TGTGCCAGTAGATCAGGGCCCTCCTACGAGCAGTACTTC.

As concerns this clone: One end of the junction varies from germline; a read error may be responsible. The J gene is TRBJ2-7, the V gene TRBV11-2; 9 bases are shared with TRBD2. CDR1 SGHAT and CDR2 FQNNGV come from the germline V gene. This CDR3 has 13 residues. This CDR3 is CASSFSGRYEQHF. CDR3 nucleotides: TGTGCCAGCAGCTTTAGCGGGAGATACGAGCAGCACTTT. The variable domain in full, with the rest retrieved from reference TRBV11-2 and TRBJ2-7, is EAGVAQSPRYKIIEKRQSVAFWCNPISGHATLYWYQQILGQGPKLLIQFQNNGVVDDSQLPKDRFSAERLKGVDSTLKIQPAKLEDSAVYLCASSFSGRYEQHFGPGTRLTVT.

In this sample, this clone is medium-sized. J is TRBJ2-1 and V is TRBV28, with a possible D match to TRBD1 (6 bases). CDR3 size: 15 residues. The germline V and J ends were trimmed by 3 bases and 2 bases, with 11 bases remaining between them. Germline CDR1 is MDHEN and CDR2 is SYDVKM. CDR3 residues: CASSLGQGTYNEQFF. The CDR3 bases are TGTGCCAGCAGTTTGGGGCAGGGGACCTACAATGAGCAGTTCTTC.